Listed below are T cell receptor beta chains from one sample, sequenced in a study of T cells after yellow fever vaccination. TCRdb used MiXCR to reprocess the 5' RACE reads, holding one entry per CDR3 protein. Found here are about 630,000 distinct CDR3 sequences, 12% of them singletons; the top ten hold approximately 15%. The specimen was PBMCs, collected on the day of the yellow fever booster vaccination. These receptor sequences come from a young man who received the YFV17D yellow fever vaccine. Each CDR3 is given with its conserved first and last residue. Each record gives: V gene, clone size, J gene, D gene, CDR3 protein, CDR3 DNA. A D gene is named only where the DNA matches it firmly. Some rows have no size entry. The others give once, few or many, or a class for an expanded clone.

v_gene: TRBV7-3
abundance: .
j_gene: TRBJ2-5
d_gene: TRBD1
CDR3aa: CASSKTGAGETQYF
CDR3nt: TGTGCCAGCAGCAAGACAGGGGCCGGGGAGACCCAGTACTTC

v_gene: TRBV9
abundance: many
j_gene: TRBJ2-5
d_gene: .
CDR3aa: CASSADVGSRETQYF
CDR3nt: TGTGCCAGCAGCGCCGACGTTGGGAGTAGAGAGACCCAGTACTTC

v_gene: TRBV28
abundance: few
j_gene: TRBJ1-5
d_gene: .
CDR3aa: CASLPAGAQVGNQPQHF
CDR3nt: TGTGCCAGCCTCCCCGCGGGGGCACAGGTTGGGAATCAGCCCCAGCATTTT

v_gene: TRBV20-1
abundance: few
j_gene: TRBJ2-7
d_gene: .
CDR3aa: CSAGGTPSGHEQYF
CDR3nt: TGCAGTGCCGGGGGAACACCGAGTGGACACGAGCAGTACTTC

v_gene: TRBV3-1
abundance: .
j_gene: TRBJ2-7
d_gene: .
CDR3aa: CASSQVGVGSEQYF
CDR3nt: TGTGCCAGCAGCCAAGTTGGAGTAGGTTCCGAGCAGTACTTC

v_gene: TRBV5-1
abundance: .
j_gene: TRBJ1-1
d_gene: TRBD1
CDR3aa: CASSGATGRRTEAFF
CDR3nt: TGCGCCAGCAGCGGGGCGACAGGGAGGAGAACTGAAGCTTTCTTT

v_gene: TRBV21-1
abundance: few
j_gene: TRBJ2-7
d_gene: .
CDR3aa: CASSAPQTDRGQNEQYF
CDR3nt: TGTGCCAGCAGCGCCCCCCAGACAGACAGGGGGCAAAACGAGCAGTACTTC

v_gene: TRBV6-2/TRBV6-3
abundance: few
j_gene: TRBJ1-3
d_gene: .
CDR3aa: CASSPSTAYSGNTIYF
CDR3nt: TGTGCCAGCAGTCCATCGACGGCATACTCTGGAAACACCATATATTTT

v_gene: TRBV5-1
abundance: many
j_gene: TRBJ2-1
d_gene: TRBD1
CDR3aa: CASSLAGRGSNEQFF
CDR3nt: TGCGCCAGCAGCTTGGCCGGCAGGGGGTCCAATGAGCAGTTCTTC

v_gene: TRBV18
abundance: .
j_gene: TRBJ2-6
d_gene: TRBD1
CDR3aa: CASSPLQGRQGANVLTF
CDR3nt: TGTGCCAGCTCACCCTTACAGGGGCGGCAAGGGGCCAACGTCCTGACTTTC

v_gene: TRBV20-1
abundance: .
j_gene: TRBJ1-6
d_gene: TRBD1
CDR3aa: CSARFTTGGAGNSPLHF
CDR3nt: TGCAGTGCTAGATTTACCACAGGGGGCGCCGGTAATTCACCCCTCCACTTT

v_gene: TRBV10-3
abundance: few
j_gene: TRBJ2-3
d_gene: TRBD2
CDR3aa: CAIRQTSGSVTDTQYF
CDR3nt: TGTGCCATCAGACAGACTAGCGGGAGTGTCACAGATACGCAGTATTTT

v_gene: TRBV20-1
abundance: few
j_gene: TRBJ2-1
d_gene: TRBD2
CDR3aa: CSASNRGGLYEQFF
CDR3nt: TGCAGTGCTAGTAACCGCGGGGGGTTGTATGAGCAGTTCTTC

v_gene: TRBV7-9
abundance: .
j_gene: TRBJ2-2
d_gene: .
CDR3aa: CASSPPGIDGELFF
CDR3nt: TGTGCCAGCAGCCCCCCGGGAATTGACGGGGAGCTGTTTTTT

v_gene: TRBV7-2
abundance: few
j_gene: TRBJ2-3
d_gene: .
CDR3aa: CASSWGAKDTQYF
CDR3nt: TGTGCCAGCAGCTGGGGGGCTAAGGATACGCAGTATTTT

v_gene: TRBV5-6
abundance: many
j_gene: TRBJ2-7
d_gene: .
CDR3aa: CASRNTYEQYF
CDR3nt: TGTGCCAGCCGAAACACCTACGAGCAGTACTTC